This TCR beta chain came from a study of PD-1 blockade in classical Hodgkin lymphoma (dated by TCRdb to 2018 to 2021). Background on the whole study: The study used CyTOF and TCR beta sequencing to define a peripheral blood immune signature of response to PD-1 blockade in classical Hodgkin lymphoma.

CDR1 is given as GTSNPN and CDR2 as SVGIG, both from the germline V gene (reference sequence). At the junction V is shortened by 1 base and J by 10 bases; bases outside the gene matches: 5. Its CDR3 holds 13 amino acids, cysteine through phenylalanine. Only CDR3 DNA is held: 39 bases, read in frame from base 1. Read against the paper, the sample's time point label means: newly diagnosed, previously untreated cHL patient sample. Magnetic negative selection with a Miltenyi CD4+ T cell isolation kit was used to purify CD4+ T cells from thawed PBMCs. PBMCs from patients with newly diagnosed, previously untreated classical Hodgkin lymphoma were sequenced as a comparison group for the relapsed/refractory trial patients. After peripheral blood was drawn into 8 mL Vacutainer Cell Preparation Tubes, PBMCs were isolated by centrifugation and then cryopreserved. Purified CD4+ and CD8+ fractions were prepared only for cases where an additional PBMC sample was available. Magnetically labelled cells were removed on LS columns in a quadroMACS separator, and the flow-through was retained as the purified fraction.

What the work shows at the level of the full study, not this receptor alone: Baseline TCR diversity was reported to be lower in newly diagnosed patients than in healthy donors, and even lower in relapsed/refractory patients. The study was limited to a single clinical trial cohort, and causes of repertoire differences, possibly disease activity or prior therapy, remained undefined.

The Qiagen DNeasy kit was used to extract genomic DNA both from unsorted PBMCs and from the negatively selected CD4+ and CD8+ fractions. TCR beta CDR3 regions were subjected to amplification by immunoSEQ multiplex PCR with primers that anneal to V and J segments. A synthetic immune receptor repertoire was used to minimize amplification bias, and any residual bias was removed computationally once sequencing was done. The paper's processing steps were these. Custom Python scripts were used to quantify repertoire diversity as the Shannon entropy index. The unsorted, CD4+ and CD8+ repertoires were each analyzed separately, with the exception of combined analyses, where CD4+ and CD8+ sequences were merged in silico. Imported from immuneACCESS, the table was reduced by TCRdb to in-frame sequences with V and J called. These copies leave out some clones; in studies compared against another copy, an unresolved V gene accounts for under half, and the cause of the remainder is not known. The DNA gave D and trimming, while V, J and clone size come from that table. In this sample the table shows about 23,000 clones, roughly 89% of which occur a single time. 0.25% of the sample lies in the top ten.

With respect to this clone: The antigen this receptor binds is unknown. No clone much larger than this one lies a single base away; base qualities are absent.

The sequence came from a human donor with classical Hodgkin lymphoma. The V and J segments used are TRBV30 and TRBJ2-1, and TRBD1 matches 9 of the central bases. Sequenced input: CD4+ T cells from blood. The DNA is TGTGCCTGGAGTGCCCGACAGGGGGGCGAGCAGTTCTTC. The encoded protein is CAWSARQGGEQFF.